Reported below is one T cell receptor beta chain. The entry originates in a study of blood T cell repertoires in COVID-19. This CDR3 contains 15 residues. Germline lookup yields CDR1 SGHTA and CDR2 FQGTGA. Trimming removed 2 bases at V and 4 bases at J, with 15 bases between. Data came from immunoSEQ multiplex PCR; TCRdb stores just in-frame clones and leaves some out. The data show about 110,000 clones, about 83% seen once. The TCR was taken from a woman in her 70s with acute or convalescent COVID-19. The chain employs TRBV7-3 and TRBJ2-7; D may be TRBD1 (8 bases). Sample: peripheral blood. CDR3 in amino acids: CASSLGEGQAYEQYF. CDR3 coding DNA: TGTGCCAGCAGCTTAGGGGAGGGACAGGCGTACGAGCAGTACTTC.